The present entry profiles one T cell receptor (beta chain) with its context. Its matching antigen is unknown. This sample was included in a study of cytomegalovirus exposure and HLA in healthy donors. Primers included in the PCR were 60 Vbeta and 13 Jbeta primers. Sequencing used immunoSEQ multiplex PCR; TCRdb keeps in-frame clones, though not all of them. The sample has 85,000 to 100,000 clones, 84% seen once. Findings and caveats of the study: In a later analysis, V- and J-gene trimming of beta chains associated with a DCLRE1C missense variant, replicated independently. The study assumed roughly uniform donor sequencing depth for presence/absence analyses. The authors listed some 160 TCR beta chains as cytomegalovirus-associated.

The sequence was collected from a woman aged 18-35 years in good health and CMV-seropositive. The sample consisted of PBMCs.

The CDR3: CASRSTTGTGTVQETQYF. As DNA, the CDR3 is TGCGCCAGCAGATCAACAACCGGGACAGGGACCGTTCAAGAGACCCAGTACTTC. The genes are TRBV5-1 and TRBJ2-5; TRBD1 aligns across 9 bases. Germline assignment: CDR1 SGHRS and CDR2 YFSETQ. The CDR3 has 18 residues. V shed 5 bases, J shed 2 bases, and the junction held 16 bases outside the gene matches.